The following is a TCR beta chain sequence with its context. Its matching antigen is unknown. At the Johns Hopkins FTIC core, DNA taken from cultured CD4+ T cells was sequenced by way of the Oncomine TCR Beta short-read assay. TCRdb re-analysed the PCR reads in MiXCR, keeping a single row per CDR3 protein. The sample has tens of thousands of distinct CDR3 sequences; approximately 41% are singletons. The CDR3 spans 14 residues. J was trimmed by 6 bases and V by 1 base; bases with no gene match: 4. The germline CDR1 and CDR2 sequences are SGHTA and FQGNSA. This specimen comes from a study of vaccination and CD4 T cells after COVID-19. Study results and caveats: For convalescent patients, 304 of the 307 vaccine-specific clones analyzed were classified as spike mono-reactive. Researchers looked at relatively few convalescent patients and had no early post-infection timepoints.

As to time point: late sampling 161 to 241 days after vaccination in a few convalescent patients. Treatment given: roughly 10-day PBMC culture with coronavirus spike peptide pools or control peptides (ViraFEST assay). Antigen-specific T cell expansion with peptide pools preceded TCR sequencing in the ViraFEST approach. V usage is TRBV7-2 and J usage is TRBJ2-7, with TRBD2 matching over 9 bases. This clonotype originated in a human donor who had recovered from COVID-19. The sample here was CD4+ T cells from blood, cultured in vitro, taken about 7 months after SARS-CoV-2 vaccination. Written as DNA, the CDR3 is TGTGCCAGCAGCTTAGTGCCTAGCGGGACCGAGCAGTACTTC. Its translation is CASSLVPSGTEQYF.